The rows below give T cell receptor beta chains drawn from one sample of a study of OX40 agonist ivuxolimab in advanced cancers. Clones were sequenced by immunoSEQ multiplex PCR, and TCRdb holds only the in-frame ones, with some missing. The table shows over 55,000 clones, with 86% occurring only once. Specimen: CD4+ or CD8+ T cells sorted from blood, collected in a trial of the OX40 agonist ivuxolimab. These receptors were obtained from an adult with an advanced solid tumor such as melanoma, head and neck, liver or kidney cancer. The conserved cysteine and the conserved F or W are not part of the CDR3 here.

>TRBV4-1
ASSQDFRGTTPNRYGYT
>TRBV18
ASSPAVGTRGNYEQY
>TRBV28
ANPRAGGPYNEQF
>TRBV19
ASSFGDSHSGANVLT
>TRBV27
ASSLQGQGAGDTQY
>TRBV7-9
ASSPRTGHLKKLF
>TRBV7-6
ASSLVAGVRETQY
>TRBV19
ASSIDLSSGRSTDTQY
>TRBV7-2
ASSLYRTGSYEQY
>TRBV30
AWSGSGSQETQY
>TRBV18
ASSRLSGEETQY
>TRBV6-5
ASSYSPVASYNEQF
>TRBV30
AWSAMRGQGTGELF
>TRBV6-6
ASSYFGSRSYEQY
>TRBV6-6
ASSYRGGEDNEKLF
>TRBV9
ASSVVLAGGIGEQF
>TRBV5-1
ASSLEPPGTSGGSSYEQY
>TRBV4-3
ASSQHRDNYGYT
>TRBV11-2
ASSLAQGSSYEQY
>TRBV10-2
ASSEADTQY
>TRBV7-9
ASSSRGGSGANVLT
>TRBV5-1
ASSQTKQGDTQY
>TRBV6-1
ASSESRVEAF
>TRBV6-5
ASRSPGQSSYEQY
>TRBV7-2
ASSSGQNSPLH
>TRBV2
ASRLSGGAVTGELF
>TRBV2
ASRMNSNQPQH
>TRBV19
ASSIGANTGNYGYT
>TRBV19
ASSTRGRAGNNEQF
>TRBV9
ASSVGQGGHQPQH
>TRBV19
ASSPRDRSSNQPQH
>TRBV18
ASSSGQDYGYT
>TRBV11-2
ASSHYEQY
>TRBV6-6
ASSYWGGANYGYT
>TRBV5-6
ASSLGAGSYEQY
>TRBV2
ASSLAGVSGTQY
>TRBV7-8
ASSLGRRRGPLNGYT
>TRBV6-6
ASRPGIQETQY
>TRBV19
ASRRGGPALNTEAF
>TRBV4-1
ASSQAGSWEKLF
>TRBV5-6
ASSFPGNYEQY
>TRBV5-1
ASSSQGNNSPLH
>TRBV5-4
ASSLVGTPLGETQY
>TRBV5-1
ASSLRVAETQY
>TRBV5-4
ASGVAGGPTDTQY
>TRBV9
ASSAFGSYEQY
>TRBV7-8
ASSLGLAGSYEQY
>TRBV30
AWSPPPGGGAQETQY
>TRBV5-1
ASRGDSVYGYT
>TRBV5-1
ASSLDFTTDTQY
>TRBV28
ASSPPQGSGETQY
>TRBV30
AWSVSTGELF
>TRBV19
ASSTRTGVFEKLF
>TRBV28
ASSSGLAGPTDTQY
>TRBV19
ASRRDRSNTGELF